What follows are 2 T cell receptor beta chains derived from one specimen sequenced in a study of blood T cell repertoires in COVID-19. Assay used: immunoSEQ multiplex PCR; TCRdb lists only in-frame clones, some missing. The table lists 110,000 to 150,000 clones, 88% of them singletons, with 10% in the top ten. The sample consisted of peripheral blood. These receptors were collected from a man over 45 with active or convalescent COVID-19.

This clone was seen only once. CDR3 loop: CASSLLFRAYNEQFF. The CDR3 region has the DNA TGTGCCAGCAGTTTGCTCTTCAGGGCTTACAATGAGCAGTTCTTC. This chain joins TRBV28 and TRBJ2-1; D might be TRBD1 (5 bases). This CDR3 comprises 15 residues. Germline-derived CDR1 and CDR2 are MDHEN and SYDVKM. V was trimmed by 3 bases and J by 4 bases, leaving 13 bases between them.

The chain combines TRBV29-1 with TRBJ2-3; the match to TRBD1 covers 9 bases. The V gene end was trimmed by 1 base and the J gene end by 7 bases; junction bases not matched to a gene: 9. The CDR3 has 15 residues. CDR1 and CDR2 from the germline V gene are SQVTM and ANQGSEA. CDR3 bases: TGCAGCGTTGAAGGTGGCATGACAGGGGGAAATACGCAGTATTTT. Its translation is CSVEGGMTGGNTQYF.